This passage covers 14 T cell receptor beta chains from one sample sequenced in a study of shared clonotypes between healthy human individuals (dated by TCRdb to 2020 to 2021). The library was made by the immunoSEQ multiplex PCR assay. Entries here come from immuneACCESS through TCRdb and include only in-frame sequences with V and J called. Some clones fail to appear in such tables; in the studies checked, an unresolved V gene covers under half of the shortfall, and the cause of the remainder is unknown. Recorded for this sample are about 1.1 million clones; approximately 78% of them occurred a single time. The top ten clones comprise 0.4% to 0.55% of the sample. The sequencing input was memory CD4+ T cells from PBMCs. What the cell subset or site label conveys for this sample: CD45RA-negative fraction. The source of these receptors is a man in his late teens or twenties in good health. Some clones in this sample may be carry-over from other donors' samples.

The CDR3 nucleotides read TGCGCCAGCAGCTTGGAAAAGGGGAGGACGGAAAAACTGTTTTTT. Encoded protein: CASSLEKGRTEKLFF. V usage is TRBV5-1 and J usage is TRBJ1-4; TRBD1 is a possible D gene (5 bases). The CDR3 sequence is 15 residues long. V dropped 0 bases and J dropped 8 bases, with 14 bases sitting between them. Per the germline V gene, CDR1 is SGHRS and CDR2 is YFSETQ.

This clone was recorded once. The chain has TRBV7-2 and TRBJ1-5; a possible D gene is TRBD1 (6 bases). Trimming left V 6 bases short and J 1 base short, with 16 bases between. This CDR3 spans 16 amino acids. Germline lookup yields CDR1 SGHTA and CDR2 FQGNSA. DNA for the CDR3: TGTGCCAGCAGTGATGGCACGGGACAAAGCAATCAGCCCCAGCATTTT. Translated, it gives CASSDGTGQSNQPQHF. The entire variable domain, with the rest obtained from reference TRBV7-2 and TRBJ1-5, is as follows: GAGVSQSPSNKVTEKGKDVELRCDPISGHTALYWYRQSLGQGLEFLIYFQGNSAPDKSGLPSDRFSAERTGGSVSTLTIQRTQQEDSAVYLCASSDGTGQSNQPQHFGDGTRLSIL.

CDR3 nucleotide sequence: TGTGCCAGCAGTGAAGGAGCGGGGGTCCCATTCGAAGCTTTCTTT. Protein product: CASSEGAGVPFEAFF. The chain has TRBV2 and TRBJ1-1, with D tentatively TRBD1 (5 bases). V shed 1 base and J shed 8 bases, with 17 bases lying between them. Germline values: CDR1 SNHLY, CDR2 FYNNEI. This CDR3 is built from 15 residues.

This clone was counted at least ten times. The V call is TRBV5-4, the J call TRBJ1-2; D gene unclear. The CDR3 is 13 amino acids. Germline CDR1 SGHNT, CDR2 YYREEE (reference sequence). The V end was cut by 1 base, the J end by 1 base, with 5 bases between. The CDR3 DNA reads TGTGCCAGCAGCTTGCAGAATAACTATGGCTACACCTTC. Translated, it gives CASSLQNNYGYTF. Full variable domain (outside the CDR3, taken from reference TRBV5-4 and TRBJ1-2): ETGVTQSPTHLIKTRGQQVTLRCSSQSGHNTVSWYQQALGQGPQFIFQYYREEENGRGNFPPRFSGLQFPNYSSELNVNALELDDSALYLCASSLQNNYGYTFGSGTRLTVV.

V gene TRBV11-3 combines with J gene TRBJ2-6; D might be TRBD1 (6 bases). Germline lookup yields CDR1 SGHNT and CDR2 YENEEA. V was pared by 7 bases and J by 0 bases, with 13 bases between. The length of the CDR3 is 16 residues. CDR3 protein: CASTVGAFSGANVLTF. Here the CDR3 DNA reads TGTGCCAGCACCGTGGGGGCCTTCTCTGGGGCCAACGTCCTGACTTTC.

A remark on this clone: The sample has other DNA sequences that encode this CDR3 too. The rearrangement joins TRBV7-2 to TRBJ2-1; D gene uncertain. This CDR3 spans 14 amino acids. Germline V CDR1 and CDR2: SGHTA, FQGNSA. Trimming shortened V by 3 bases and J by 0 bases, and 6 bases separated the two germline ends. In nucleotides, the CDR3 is TGTGCCAGCAGCTTGGTGGGCTCCTACAATGAGCAGTTCTTC. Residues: CASSLVGSYNEQFF. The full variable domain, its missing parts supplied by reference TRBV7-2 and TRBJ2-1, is GAGVSQSPSNKVTEKGKDVELRCDPISGHTALYWYRQSLGQGLEFLIYFQGNSAPDKSGLPSDRFSAERTGGSVSTLTIQRTQQEDSAVYLCASSLVGSYNEQFFGPGTRLTVL.

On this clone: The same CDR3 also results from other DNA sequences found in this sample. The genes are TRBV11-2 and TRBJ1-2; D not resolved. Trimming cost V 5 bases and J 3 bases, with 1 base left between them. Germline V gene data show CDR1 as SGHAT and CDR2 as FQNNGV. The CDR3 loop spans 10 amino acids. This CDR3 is CASSDYGYTF. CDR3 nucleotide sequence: TGTGCCAGCAGCGACTATGGCTACACCTTC.

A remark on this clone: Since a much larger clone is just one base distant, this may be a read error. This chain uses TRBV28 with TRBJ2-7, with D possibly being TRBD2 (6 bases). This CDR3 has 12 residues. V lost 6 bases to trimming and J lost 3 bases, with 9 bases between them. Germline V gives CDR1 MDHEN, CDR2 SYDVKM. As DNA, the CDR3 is TGTGCCAGCAGCCCCGGGGGCTACGAGCAGTACTTC. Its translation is CASSPGGYEQYF.

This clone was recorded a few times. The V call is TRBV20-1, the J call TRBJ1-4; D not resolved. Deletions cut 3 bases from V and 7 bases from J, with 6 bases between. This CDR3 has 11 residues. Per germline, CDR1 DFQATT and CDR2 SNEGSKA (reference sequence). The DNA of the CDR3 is TGCAGTGCTAGGAGGAGTGAAAAACTGTTTTTT. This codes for CSARRSEKLFF.

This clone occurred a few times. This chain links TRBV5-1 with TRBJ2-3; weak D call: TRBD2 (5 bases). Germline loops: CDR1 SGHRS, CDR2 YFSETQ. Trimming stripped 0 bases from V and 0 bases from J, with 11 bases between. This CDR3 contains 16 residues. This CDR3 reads CASSLEAGSSTDTQYF. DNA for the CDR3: TGCGCCAGCAGCTTGGAGGCGGGTTCTAGCACAGATACGCAGTATTTT.

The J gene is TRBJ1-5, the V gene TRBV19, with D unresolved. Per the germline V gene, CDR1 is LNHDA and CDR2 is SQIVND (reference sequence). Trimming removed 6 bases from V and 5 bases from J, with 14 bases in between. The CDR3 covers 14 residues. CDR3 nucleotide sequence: TGTGCCAGTAGCCTTTTGGGGAGGGATCAGCCCCAGCATTTT. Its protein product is CASSLLGRDQPQHF.

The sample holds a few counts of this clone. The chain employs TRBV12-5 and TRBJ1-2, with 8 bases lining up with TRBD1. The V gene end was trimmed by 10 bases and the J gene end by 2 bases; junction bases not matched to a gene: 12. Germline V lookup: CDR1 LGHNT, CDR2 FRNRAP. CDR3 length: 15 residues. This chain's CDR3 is CATLLRQGRNYGYTF. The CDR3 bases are TGTGCTACTCTTCTCCGACAGGGGCGAAACTATGGCTACACCTTC.

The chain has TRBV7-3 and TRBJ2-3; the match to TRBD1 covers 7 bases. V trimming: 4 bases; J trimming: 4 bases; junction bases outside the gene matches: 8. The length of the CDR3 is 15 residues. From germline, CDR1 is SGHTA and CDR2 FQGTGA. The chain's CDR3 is CASSSRTGGSDTQYF. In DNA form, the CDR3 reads TGTGCCAGCAGCTCCCGGACAGGAGGTTCAGATACGCAGTATTTT.

The CDR3 region has the DNA TGTGCCAGCAGTGAAGCAGTAAGGGGTGCAGGCGAGCAGTACTTC. Translated: CASSEAVRGAGEQYF. The chain has TRBV6-1 and TRBJ2-7; possible D gene TRBD1, 5 bases. Germline V lookup: CDR1 MNHNS, CDR2 SASEGT. V was trimmed by 0 bases and J by 6 bases, leaving 15 bases between them. CDR3 length: 15 residues.